The 25 T cell receptor beta chains below come from one sample, sequenced in a study of blood T cell repertoires in COVID-19. Assay used: immunoSEQ multiplex PCR; TCRdb lists only in-frame clones, some missing. The sample consists of about 190,000 clones, approximately 84% of them appearing once. Sequenced input: PBMCs or T cells enriched from blood (not recorded which). The receptors here all came from a woman aged 30 to 39 who had recovered from COVID-19.

The J gene is TRBJ1-5, the V gene TRBV27, with 11 bases that match TRBD1. Trimming removed 6 bases from V and 0 bases from J; junction bases left unmatched: 7. The germline V gene encodes CDR1 MNHEY and CDR2 SMNVEV (reference sequence). The CDR3 is 17 residues long. The CDR3 DNA reads as TGTGCCAGCAGCCGGGACAGGGGGGGTAATAGCAATCAGCCCCAGCATTTT. It yields the protein CASSRDRGGNSNQPQHF.

This clone was found once. The V and J genes are TRBV5-8 and TRBJ1-1; TRBD1 aligns across 9 bases. This CDR3 contains 17 residues. The V gene end was trimmed by 7 bases and the J gene end by 1 base; junction bases not matched to a gene: 14. Looked up from germline, CDR1 is SGHTS and CDR2 is YDEGEE. The CDR3 DNA reads as TGTGCCAGCCCAAATACAGGGGGCCCGTCGGAGAACACTGAAGCTTTCTTT. Protein sequence: CASPNTGGPSENTEAFF.

The genes are TRBV19 and TRBJ1-2, with D uncertain. The germline CDR1 and CDR2 sequences are LNHDA and SQIVND (reference sequence). The CDR3 has 12 residues. Trimming pared 7 bases from V and 4 bases from J, leaving 10 bases between. The CDR3 spells CASIRGTYGYTF. The CDR3 DNA reads as TGTGCCAGTATACGGGGAACCTATGGCTACACCTTC.

The chain recombines TRBV7-9 with TRBJ1-2; TRBD1 might be the D (6 bases). V lost 5 bases to trimming and J lost 2 bases, with 21 bases between them. The CDR3 is 17 residues long. Germline CDR1 is SEHNR and CDR2 is FQNEAQ (reference sequence). CDR3 sequence (DNA): TGTGCCAGCAGCCGGGGGGGCACCAAAACCTTGAACTATGGCTACACCTTC. This sequence encodes CASSRGGTKTLNYGYTF.

The V and J genes are TRBV25-1 and TRBJ2-3, with D perhaps TRBD2 (5 bases). The CDR3 is 14 residues long. Germline-derived CDR1 and CDR2 are MGHDK and SYGVNS. Trimming took 4 bases from V and 1 from J, leaving 9 bases between them. For the CDR3, the DNA is TGTGCCAGCAGTGGAGCGGAGCGCACAGATACGCAGTATTTT. This sequence encodes CASSGAERTDTQYF.

The table lists this clone with a count of one. The V and J genes are TRBV15 and TRBJ1-2, with D possibly matching TRBD1 (6 bases). V lost 1 base and J 4 bases, leaving 13 bases between the germline ends. Germline assignment: CDR1 LNHNV and CDR2 YYDKDF (reference sequence). CDR3 length equals 15 residues. Written as DNA, the CDR3 is TGTGCCACCAGCAGAGCCCTAGGGGGACGCTATGGCTACACCTTC. Residues: CATSRALGGRYGYTF.

Comments on this clone: Different DNA sequences within this sample yield the same CDR3. The CDR3 loop reads CASSRTSGGAYNEQFF. Here the CDR3 DNA reads TGTGCCAGCAGCAGGACTAGCGGGGGGGCGTACAATGAGCAGTTCTTC. The V gene is TRBV14, the J gene TRBJ2-1; TRBD2 matches 15 bases. Germline values: CDR1 SGHDN, CDR2 FVKESK. This CDR3 region has 16 residues. With 5 bases clipped from V and 4 bases from J, the junction kept 3 bases outside the gene matches.

The chain uses TRBV28 and TRBJ1-1; the D is unclear. The germline gives CDR1 MDHEN, CDR2 SYDVKM. The CDR3 extends over 14 amino acids. The V end lost 5 bases, the J end lost 6 bases, and 16 bases lay between the germline ends. The CDR3 sequence is CASSVPGSSAEAFF. DNA for the CDR3: TGTGCCAGCAGTGTCCCGGGTTCCTCGGCTGAAGCTTTCTTT.

V gene TRBV7-2 combines with J gene TRBJ2-3; 9 bases fit TRBD2. The V and J ends lost 10 bases and 1 base, in that order; junction bases with no gene match: 15. Germline V gives CDR1 SGHTA, CDR2 FQGNSA. The CDR3 loop spans 17 amino acids. The CDR3 DNA reads as TGTGCCATCAGGGTTCAAATAGCGGGAGTTCGCACAGATACGCAGTATTTT. As protein: CAIRVQIAGVRTDTQYF. The whole variable domain, filled in from reference TRBV7-2 and TRBJ2-3, reads GAGVSQSPSNKVTEKGKDVELRCDPISGHTALYWYRQSLGQGLEFLIYFQGNSAPDKSGLPSDRFSAERTGGSVSTLTIQRTQQEDSAVYLCAIRVQIAGVRTDTQYFGPGTRLTVL.

The sample holds one count of this clone. The V call is TRBV11-3, the J call TRBJ1-6; no clear D. Germline CDR1 reads SGHNT; CDR2 reads YENEEA. With 3 bases removed from V and 10 bases from J, the gap between germline ends came to 10 bases. The CDR3 has 13 residues. The DNA of the CDR3 is TGTGCCAGCAGCTTGGGAGGGAAGTCACCCCTCCACTTT. Its protein is CASSLGGKSPLHF.

J is TRBJ2-5 and V is TRBV11-2; the D gene is possibly TRBD1 (7 bases). V lost 3 bases, J lost 5 bases, and 13 bases lay in between. Germline CDR1 reads SGHAT; CDR2 reads FQNNGV. The CDR3 is 14 amino acids. The DNA of the CDR3 is TGTGCCAGCAGCTTCGTACCAGGGGGGGAGACCCAGTACTTC. Amino acid sequence: CASSFVPGGETQYF.

The J gene is TRBJ2-1, the V gene TRBV12-3 or TRBV12-4, with a tentative D call TRBD2 (6 bases). CDR3 size: 13 residues. V was clipped by 3 bases and J by 16 bases, with 19 bases between them. The CDR3 is CASSFSGLAKRFF. Written as DNA, the CDR3 is TGTGCCAGCAGTTTTTCTGGGCTAGCGAAACGATTCTTC.

There are many counts of this clone. The chain couples TRBV7-9 to TRBJ1-6, with 10 bases matching TRBD1. V trimming: 5 bases; J trimming: 9 bases; junction bases outside the gene matches: 7. Germline CDR1 SEHNR, CDR2 FQNEAQ (reference sequence). The CDR3 sequence is 15 residues long. The CDR3 reads CASSAAGTGASPLHF. The CDR3 bases are TGTGCCAGCAGCGCGGCCGGGACAGGGGCTTCACCCCTCCACTTT. Full variable domain (outside the CDR3, taken from reference TRBV7-9 and TRBJ1-6): DTGVSQNPRHKITKRGQNVTFRCDPISEHNRLYWYRQTLGQGPEFLTYFQNEAQLEKSRLLSDRFSAERPKGSFSTLEIQRTEQGDSAMYLCASSAAGTGASPLHFGNGTRLTVT.

The genes are TRBV14 and TRBJ1-2, with no clear D. Germline V gives CDR1 SGHDN, CDR2 FVKESK. With 3 bases removed from V and 4 bases from J, the gap between germline ends came to 9 bases. The CDR3 has 13 residues. The CDR3 coding sequence is TGTGCCAGCAGCCAGAACGGTATCTATGGCTACACCTTC. This codes for CASSQNGIYGYTF.

The V gene is TRBV2, the J gene TRBJ2-3, with 7 bases lining up with TRBD2. This CDR3 is built from 16 residues. Germline CDR1 reads SNHLY; CDR2 reads FYNNEI. After removal of 6 bases from V and 0 bases from J, the junction contained 9 bases not matched to a gene. CDR3 sequence (DNA): TGTGCCAGCAGGAACCGGGACTACAGAAGCACAGATACGCAGTATTTT. As protein: CASRNRDYRSTDTQYF.

This clone was picked up a small number of times. The gene calls are TRBV5-6 and TRBJ2-5; 7 bases align to TRBD2. The CDR3 contains 17 residues. Germline CDR1 SGHDT, CDR2 YYEEEE. V was pared by 4 bases and J by 1 base, with 13 bases of the junction left unmatched. CDR3 in DNA: TGTGCCAGCAGCGGCAGTAGGGGCGGGGGTCCCCAAGAGACCCAGTACTTC. As protein: CASSGSRGGGPQETQYF.

The chain couples TRBV11-2 to TRBJ1-4, with 9 bases fitting TRBD1. Germline-derived CDR1 and CDR2 are SGHAT and FQNNGV. The CDR3 contains 15 residues. Trimming cost V 3 bases and J 4 bases; bases outside gene matches: 3. The CDR3 nucleotides read TGTGCCAGCAGCTTGGGGACAGGGTTTAATGAAAAACTGTTTTTT. Protein sequence: CASSLGTGFNEKLFF.

The chain is built from TRBV28 and TRBJ1-4, with D unresolved. V was trimmed by 4 bases and J by 1 base, leaving 16 bases between them. This CDR3 has 17 amino acids. The V gene's germline CDR1 is MDHEN and CDR2 SYDVKM. CDR3 sequence (DNA): TGTGCCAGCAGTTCTCCGGGGTGGGAAGGAACTAATGAAAAACTGTTTTTT. Protein sequence: CASSSPGWEGTNEKLFF.

This chain connects TRBV5-5 to TRBJ1-1; D gene uncertain. V lost 1 base to trimming and J lost 7 bases, with 8 bases between them. The CDR3 extends over 12 amino acids. Germline-derived CDR1 and CDR2 are SGHKS and YYEKEE (reference sequence). CDR3 protein: CASSLLGNEAFF. CDR3 sequence (DNA): TGTGCCAGCAGCTTGCTCGGGAATGAAGCTTTCTTT.

In this sample, this clone turned up a few times. A read error may produce the germline difference seen at one junction end. The chain combines TRBV27 with TRBJ2-3; 9 bases agree with TRBD1. This CDR3 comprises 16 residues. Germline loops: CDR1 MNHEY, CDR2 SMNVEV (reference sequence). In nucleotides, the CDR3 is TGTGCCAGCACCTTCCTGCGGGACAGGGCCACAAATACGCAGTATTTT. Its protein is CASTFLRDRATNTQYF.

This clone was observed a few times. The rearrangement joins TRBV7-2 to TRBJ2-3; TRBD2 matches at 12 bases. Germline V lookup: CDR1 SGHTA, CDR2 FQGNSA. CDR3 length: 17 amino acids. J gave up 6 bases and V 5 bases, and 12 bases lay outside the gene matches. The CDR3 DNA reads as TGTGCCAGCAGCCCTTTTCTAGCGGGAGGGCCGACTGATACGCAGTATTTT. It encodes CASSPFLAGGPTDTQYF.

A few counts support this clone. The DNA of the CDR3 is TGTGCCAGCAGCCGACTTGGTGGCTATGGCTACACCTTC. This gives the protein CASSRLGGYGYTF. The V call is TRBV28, the J call TRBJ1-2; D uncertain. V lost 6 bases to trimming and J lost 4 bases, with 12 bases between them. This CDR3 contains 13 residues. The germline V gene has CDR1 MDHEN and CDR2 SYDVKM.

The gene calls are TRBV18 and TRBJ1-2; TRBD1 agrees at 7 bases. Unmatched junction bases numbered 10, after V lost 3 bases and J lost 6 bases. The V gene's germline CDR1 is KGHSH and CDR2 LQKENI. This CDR3 has 15 amino acids. CDR3 nucleotides: TGTGCCAGCTCACCGATGTCCGACAGGGTTAATGGCTACACCTTC. It encodes CASSPMSDRVNGYTF.

The chain links TRBV10-3 to TRBJ1-1, with a possible D match to TRBD1 (5 bases). This CDR3 is 12 amino acids long. Germline-derived CDR1 and CDR2 are ENHRY and SYGVKD. Trimming took off 10 bases at V and 4 bases at J, with 13 bases between the two ends. DNA of the CDR3: TGTGCCACTGGACCCAGGGCCACTGAAGCTTTCTTT. Residues: CATGPRATEAFF.

This chain links TRBV18 with TRBJ1-4, with D possibly being TRBD1 (5 bases). The germline V and J ends were trimmed by 3 bases and 6 bases, with 11 bases remaining between them. The CDR3 consists of 14 residues. Germline CDR1 and CDR2: KGHSH and LQKENI. The CDR3: CASSPQGGDEKLFF. The CDR3 nucleotides read TGTGCCAGCTCACCGCAGGGCGGCGATGAAAAACTGTTTTTT.